Listed below are T cell receptor beta chains from one sample, sequenced in a study of blood T cell repertoires in COVID-19. TCRdb's table, derived via immunoSEQ multiplex PCR, lists solely in-frame clones and lacks some. Of some 67,000 clones detected, 60% to 80% appear once; the ten largest clones hold approximately 6.8%. The sample was peripheral blood. These receptors were obtained from a woman aged 55-70 years with acute or convalescent COVID-19. Each CDR3 is given with its conserved first and last residue. D genes are given only for firm matches. Some rows have no size entry. The others give once, few or many, or a class for an expanded clone.

>TRBJ1-5|.|TRBV28|few
TGTGCCAGCAGTTTATACCACAGAAGCAATCAGCCCCAGCATTTT
CASSLYHRSNQPQHF
>TRBJ2-7|.|TRBV6-1|few
TGTGCCAGCAGTGAAGCAGGGCAGGGATCGTCCGAGCAGTACTTC
CASSEAGQGSSEQYF
>TRBJ1-6|.|TRBV3-1/TRBV3-2|.
TGTGCCAGCAGCCAAAAGGGGGAGAATTCACCCCTCCACTTT
CASSQKGENSPLHF
>TRBJ1-5|.|TRBV6-6|few
TGTGCCAGCAGTTCCGGACTGGGGAGGCAGCCCCAGCATTTT
CASSSGLGRQPQHF
>TRBJ2-1|.|TRBV6-2/TRBV6-3|.
TGTGCCAGCAGTAAAACAGGGAATGAGCAGTTCTTC
CASSKTGNEQFF
>TRBJ1-6|TRBD1|TRBV12-3/TRBV12-4|few
TGTGCCAGCAGCCAGGGGGAGAATTCACCCCTCCACTTT
CASSQGENSPLHF
>TRBJ1-1|.|TRBV6-4|.
TGTGCCAGCAGTGAAAGGGGCAACACTGAAGCTTTCTTT
CASSERGNTEAFF
>TRBJ2-3|TRBD2|TRBV2|.
TGTGCCAGCAGTTTACTAGCGGCTAGCACAGATACGCAGTATTTT
CASSLLAASTDTQYF
>TRBJ2-5|.|TRBV7-2|.
TGTGCCAGCAGCTTAGCCGGGACACAAGAGACCCAGTACTTC
CASSLAGTQETQYF
>TRBJ1-2|.|TRBV7-2|.
TGTGCCAGCAGCTTACGCCTAGCTAACTATGGCTACACCTTC
CASSLRLANYGYTF